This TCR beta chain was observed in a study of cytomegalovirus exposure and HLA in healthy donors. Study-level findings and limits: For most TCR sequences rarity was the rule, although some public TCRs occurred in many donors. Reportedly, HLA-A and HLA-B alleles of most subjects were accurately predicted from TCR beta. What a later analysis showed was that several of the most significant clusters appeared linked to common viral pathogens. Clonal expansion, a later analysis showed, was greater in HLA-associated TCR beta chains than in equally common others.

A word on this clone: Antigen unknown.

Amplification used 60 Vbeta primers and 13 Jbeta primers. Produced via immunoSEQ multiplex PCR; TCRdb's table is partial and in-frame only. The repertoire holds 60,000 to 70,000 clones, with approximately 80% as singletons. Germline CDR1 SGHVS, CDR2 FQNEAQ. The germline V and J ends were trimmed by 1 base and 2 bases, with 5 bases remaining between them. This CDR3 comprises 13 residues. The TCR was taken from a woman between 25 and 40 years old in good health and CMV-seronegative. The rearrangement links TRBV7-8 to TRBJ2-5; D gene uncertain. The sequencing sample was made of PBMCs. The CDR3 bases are TGTGCCAGCAGCTTAGGGAGACAAGAGACCCAGTACTTC. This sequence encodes CASSLGRQETQYF.